This TCR beta chain appears in the sequencing data of a study of T cell responses to AZD1222 COVID-19 vaccine. Background on the study: Pooling covered second doses at about 4 or about 12 weeks.

Findings and limits, study-wide: Without day 14 samples, only post-peak T cell repertoires were studied. The study found Spike-specific TCR breadth and depth rose after two AZD1222 doses. Spike was spanned by vaccine-associated CD4 TCRs, which were dominant at 160-218 and 743-854.

Clones were read by immunoSEQ multiplex PCR, and TCRdb kept only the in-frame ones, dropping some. The table includes about 160,000 clones, almost 90% detected once. J lost 5 bases, V lost 2 bases, and 4 bases had no gene match. Germline values: CDR1 SGHAT, CDR2 FQNNGV. The CDR3 is 16 residues long. This clone was found a few times. The antigen remains unidentified. The source is an adult in good health. The chain employs TRBV11-2 and TRBJ1-5; 12 bases match TRBD1. Sequences were derived from peripheral blood, sampled on day 0 of AZD1222 vaccination. The chain's CDR3 is CASSLKGDRGHQPQHF. The CDR3 region has the DNA TGTGCCAGCAGCTTAAAGGGGGACAGGGGGCATCAGCCCCAGCATTTT.